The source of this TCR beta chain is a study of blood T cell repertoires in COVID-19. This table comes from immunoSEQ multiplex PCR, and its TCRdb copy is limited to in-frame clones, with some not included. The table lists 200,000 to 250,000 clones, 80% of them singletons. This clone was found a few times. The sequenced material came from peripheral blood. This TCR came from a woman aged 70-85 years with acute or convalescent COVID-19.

CDR3 DNA sequence: TGTGCCAGCAGCCTTGGGACAGGGGGTTTTGGCTACACCTTC. Its protein product is CASSLGTGGFGYTF. This chain connects TRBV14 to TRBJ1-2; 11 positions match TRBD1. V lost 4 bases to trimming and J lost 7 bases; unmatched junction nucleotides: 5. CDR3 length: 14 amino acids. From germline, CDR1 is SGHDN and CDR2 FVKESK. The whole variable domain, remainder taken from reference TRBV14 and TRBJ1-2, is EAGVTQFPSHSVIEKGQTVTLRCDPISGHDNLYWYRRVMGKEIKFLLHFVKESKQDESGMPNNRFLAERTGGTYSTLKVQPAELEDSGVYFCASSLGTGGFGYTFGSGTRLTVV.